One T cell receptor beta chain is described in this entry. The CDR3 totals 16 residues. Germline CDR1 is SGHNT and CDR2 is YYREEE (reference sequence). V lost 0 bases, J lost 7 bases, and 7 bases stayed unmatched. Clones were read by immunoSEQ multiplex PCR, and TCRdb kept only the in-frame ones, dropping some. The sample has approximately 130,000 clones, 85% seen once; the top ten hold 4.3%. This record belongs to a study of blood T cell repertoires in COVID-19. The wider study: Researchers got acute and convalescent COVID-19 samples from the United States, Italy and Spain.

Sequencing used peripheral blood. The sequence was collected from a human donor in a cohort sampled during active COVID-19. J is TRBJ2-1 and V is TRBV5-4, with 10 bases identical to TRBD2. CDR3 DNA sequence: TGTGCCAGCAGCTTGGCCAGGACTAGCGGTTCTAATGAGCAGTTCTTC. This sequence encodes CASSLARTSGSNEQFF.